The T cell receptor (beta chain) described here comes from a study of blood T cell repertoires in COVID-19. Across the study: In each case, the material was cDNA or gDNA derived from T cells, B-cell-depleted T cells, or PBMCs.

Methods used by the authors: It was from reference gene primer amplification that nucleated cell counts were estimated. Repertoires were generated with immunoSEQ multiplex PCR, while TCRdb's copy carries only in-frame clones and drops some. From that table come the V and J calls and clone size; the DNA was used to work out D and trimming. The sample includes 80,000 or so clones, over 85% of them seen just once. CDR1 and CDR2 from the germline V gene are MRHNA and SNTAGT. The junction had 8 bases not matched to a gene; V was cut back by 6 bases and J by 8 bases. The CDR3 is 13 amino acids. The sequenced material came from peripheral blood. The rearrangement links TRBV6-4 to TRBJ1-2; 8 bases align to TRBD1. This TCR came from a man aged 50 or older with acute or convalescent COVID-19. The CDR3 reads CASRGTPGGGYTF. CDR3 sequence (DNA): TGTGCCAGCAGGGGGACCCCAGGGGGCGGCTACACCTTC.